A single sample gave rise to the 10 T cell receptor beta chains below, sequenced in a study of cytomegalovirus exposure and HLA in healthy donors. The PCR used 60 Vbeta and 13 Jbeta primers. Sequencing used immunoSEQ multiplex PCR; TCRdb keeps in-frame clones, though not all of them. Among 85,000 to 130,000 clones listed, roughly 80% were seen once. Sequences were obtained from PBMCs. These TCRs come from a man in his sixties in good health and CMV-seronegative.

The rearrangement joins TRBV12-5 to TRBJ2-2, with 7 bases fitting TRBD1. Trimming cost V 2 bases and J 3 bases; bases outside gene matches: 6. This CDR3 region has 16 residues. Germline V gene data show CDR1 as LGHNT and CDR2 as FRNRAP. CDR3 coding DNA: TGTGCTAGTGGTTTGACCGACAGGGATTACACCGGGGAGCTGTTTTTT. Residues: CASGLTDRDYTGELFF.

The V call is TRBV11-1, the J call TRBJ2-3; D perhaps matches TRBD1 (6 bases). The CDR3 is 14 residues long. CDR1 is SGHAT, CDR2 FQDESV, per germline (reference sequence). The ends were cut back, 1 base at V and 3 bases at J, with 8 bases in the middle. CDR3 amino acids: CASSLVGATDTQYF. In DNA, the CDR3 is TGTGCCAGCAGCTTAGTGGGGGCAACAGATACGCAGTATTTT.

V usage is TRBV7-3 and J usage is TRBJ2-3; 7 bases map to TRBD2. CDR3 size: 14 residues. The J segment lost 1 base and the V segment lost 3 bases, leaving 1 base of the junction unmatched. Germline-derived CDR1 and CDR2 are SGHTA and FQGTGA. The CDR3 protein is CASSFSGGTDTQYF. CDR3 in DNA: TGTGCCAGCAGCTTCAGCGGGGGCACAGATACGCAGTATTTT.

The CDR3 DNA reads as TGTGCCAGTCGGGGCGGAGGGATGGCTAACTACTATGGCTACACCTTC. Translating gives CASRGGGMANYYGYTF. V is TRBV28 and J is TRBJ1-2; D is perhaps TRBD1 (5 bases). The CDR3 runs 16 residues. Germline loops: CDR1 MDHEN, CDR2 SYDVKM. V was pared by 9 bases and J by 3 bases, with 23 bases between.

This clone was seen a few times. The J gene is TRBJ2-6, the V gene TRBV18; no clear D gene. Deletions cut 2 bases from V and 1 base from J, with 6 bases between. Per germline, CDR1 KGHSH and CDR2 LQKENI. The CDR3 contains 15 residues. DNA of the CDR3: TGTGCCAGCTCACCAACAGAGTCTGGGGCCAACGTCCTGACTTTC. Translation gives CASSPTESGANVLTF. Looking up the rest from reference TRBV18 and TRBJ2-6 gives the full variable domain: NAGVMQNPRHLVRRRGQEARLRCSPMKGHSHVYWYRQLPEEGLKFMVYLQKENIIDESGMPKERFSAEFPKEGPSILRIQQVVRGDSAAYFCASSPTESGANVLTFGAGSRLTVL.

The genes are TRBV5-1 and TRBJ2-1; 9 nucleotides agree with TRBD1. J lost 8 bases, V lost 3 bases, and 9 bases had no gene match. The CDR3 spans 15 residues. Germline V lookup: CDR1 SGHRS, CDR2 YFSETQ. The CDR3: CASSWDRVGGHEQFF. CDR3 bases: TGCGCCAGCAGCTGGGACAGGGTGGGGGGACATGAGCAGTTCTTC.

This chain uses TRBV4-2 with TRBJ1-1, with 9 bases fitting TRBD1. The germline V gene has CDR1 LGHNA and CDR2 YNFKEQ. V lost 1 base and J lost 4; bases outside the gene matches: 4. The CDR3 length is 15 residues. In nucleotides, the CDR3 is TGTGCCAGCAGCCAAGGACAGGGGGGAATCACTGAAGCTTTCTTT. Translating gives CASSQGQGGITEAFF.

This clone is a singleton in its sample. The chain uses TRBV19 and TRBJ1-2; no reliable D call. The CDR3 covers 14 residues. The germline V gene has CDR1 LNHDA and CDR2 SQIVND (reference sequence). V was cut by 9 bases and J by 2 bases, with 16 bases left in between. The CDR3 region is CASANREINYGYTF. DNA for the CDR3: TGTGCCAGCGCCAACCGGGAAATAAACTATGGCTACACCTTC.

The chain is built from TRBV18 and TRBJ2-5; 7 nucleotides align to TRBD1. Trimming took 5 bases from V and 3 from J; bases not matched to a gene: 6. CDR3 length: 14 amino acids. The V gene's germline CDR1 is KGHSH and CDR2 LQKENI. The CDR3 DNA reads as TGTGCCAGCTCATTTTCCGGGACAGAAGAGACCCAGTACTTC. Translated, it gives CASSFSGTEETQYF.

This clone was counted between two and nine times. The CDR3 protein is CASSSGQANTEAFF. The CDR3 DNA follows: TGTGCCAGCTCATCGGGACAGGCGAACACTGAAGCTTTCTTT. The chain has TRBV18 and TRBJ1-1, with 8 nucleotides matching TRBD1. Germline CDR1 reads KGHSH; CDR2 reads LQKENI. CDR3 size: 14 residues. V lost 5 bases to trimming and J lost 1 base; unmatched junction nucleotides: 3.